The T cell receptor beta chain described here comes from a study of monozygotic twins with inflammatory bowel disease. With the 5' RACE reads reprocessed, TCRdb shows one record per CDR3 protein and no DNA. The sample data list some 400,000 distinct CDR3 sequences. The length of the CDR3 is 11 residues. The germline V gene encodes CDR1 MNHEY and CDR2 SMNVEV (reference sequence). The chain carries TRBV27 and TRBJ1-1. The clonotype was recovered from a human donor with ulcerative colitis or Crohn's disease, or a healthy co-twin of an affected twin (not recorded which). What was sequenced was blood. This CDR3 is CASTSSLERLF.